This T cell receptor (beta chain) was found in a study of beta chain features in type 1 diabetes. What was sequenced were expressed TCRB transcripts, since all of the isolated RNA had been reverse transcribed. Assay: immunoSEQ multiplex PCR; the TCRdb copy retains only in-frame clones and omits some. The sample includes roughly 500,000 clones, approximately 10% of them seen just once. As for this clone: Its antigen is currently unknown.

Cell sorting via CD45RO/CCR7/CD25/CD127/CD95/CD27 was performed to obtain CD4+ naive, central memory, regulatory and stem cell-like memory cells. From germline, CDR1 is SEHNR and CDR2 FQNEAQ (reference sequence). The CDR3 has 18 amino acids. Losses at the gene ends were 7 bases for V and 9 bases for J; bases not matched to a gene: 20. General observations from the study: When Type 1 diabetes patients were examined, their TCRB CDR3s proved moderately but significantly shorter in all four CD4+ subsets.

The sequencing input was naive CD4+ T cells from blood. This receptor was taken from a woman younger than 30 in good health. J is TRBJ2-1 and V is TRBV7-9; 11 nucleotides line up with TRBD1. Here the CDR3 reads CASNRGQGDPRLHSEQFF. CDR3 nucleotide sequence: TGTGCCAGCAACAGGGGACAGGGGGACCCTCGACTCCATTCTGAGCAGTTCTTC.